Below are 30 T cell receptor beta chains sequenced from a single sample in a study of T cell responses to AZD1222 COVID-19 vaccine. Assay used: immunoSEQ multiplex PCR; TCRdb lists only in-frame clones, some missing. Of around 130,000 clones listed, about 89% are singletons. The material was peripheral blood, obtained 28 days after the second AZD1222 dose. These TCRs come from an adult who received the AZD1222 COVID-19 vaccine.

The gene calls are TRBV21-1 and TRBJ1-1. TRBV21-1 is listed as a pseudogene. There are 13 residues in the CDR3. The DNA for the CDR3 is TGTGCCAGCAGCACAGCGAAGAACACTGAAGCTTTCTTT. Translation: CASSTAKNTEAFF.

This clone was counted only a few times. DNA for the CDR3: TGTGCCAGCAGTTACTTGGCAGCTTTCGCAGATACGCAGTATTTT. It codes for CASSYLAAFADTQYF. V is TRBV6-5 and J is TRBJ2-3; D uncertain. The germline gives CDR1 MNHEY, CDR2 SVGAGI. V gave up 1 base and J gave up 4 bases, with 12 bases separating them. There are 15 residues in the CDR3.

This clone was counted many times. The chain joins TRBV27 to TRBJ2-7; 9 nucleotides line up with TRBD2. Trimming at V came to 5 bases and at J to 5 bases, leaving 13 bases not matched to a gene. The CDR3 contains 16 residues. Germline V gives CDR1 MNHEY, CDR2 SMNVEV (reference sequence). CDR3 DNA sequence: TGTGCCAGCAGTAAATATCCGGGACTAGCTACCGACGAGCAGTACTTC. Amino acid sequence: CASSKYPGLATDEQYF.

The chain recombines TRBV11-2 with TRBJ2-1; 8 positions agree with TRBD2. Germline CDR1 SGHAT, CDR2 FQNNGV. With 8 bases clipped from V and 0 bases from J, the junction kept 3 bases outside the gene matches. The CDR3 totals 14 residues. The CDR3 reads CASRGGFSYNEQFF. The CDR3 DNA follows: TGTGCCAGCCGGGGGGGATTCTCCTACAATGAGCAGTTCTTC.

The rearrangement uses TRBV7-2 and TRBJ1-6, with 9 bases aligning to TRBD1. This CDR3 is 15 amino acids long. CDR1 is SGHTA and CDR2 is FQGNSA in the germline V gene. J lost 10 bases, V lost 3 bases, and 7 bases had no gene match. CDR3 amino acids: CASSLGQGGVSPLHF. CDR3 DNA: TGTGCCAGCAGCTTGGGACAGGGAGGAGTATCACCCCTCCACTTT.

The CDR3 region has the DNA TGCGCCAGCAGCGTAGGATCCGGGCAGCCCCAGCATTTT. This gives the protein CASSVGSGQPQHF. The chain carries TRBV5-1 and TRBJ1-5; D not certain. The CDR3 runs to 13 residues. Germline assignment: CDR1 SGHRS and CDR2 YFSETQ. The V gene lost 4 bases and the J gene lost 7 bases, with 12 bases spanning the gap.

V gene TRBV5-8 combines with J gene TRBJ1-4; 8 bases fit TRBD1. Germline CDR1 reads SGHTS; CDR2 reads YDEGEE. Losses at the gene ends were 0 bases for V and 5 bases for J; bases not matched to a gene: 0. The CDR3 sequence is 14 residues long. The CDR3 DNA is TGTGCCAGCAGCTTGGGACAGGGGAATGAAAAACTGTTTTTT. Encoded protein: CASSLGQGNEKLFF.

This chain uses TRBV6-5 with TRBJ1-2; D remains unclear. The germline V gene has CDR1 MNHEY and CDR2 SVGAGI. With 10 bases removed from V and 6 bases from J, the gap between germline ends came to 18 bases. The CDR3 is made up of 13 amino acids. CDR3: CAITWAGSDGYTF. CDR3 coding DNA: TGTGCCATAACGTGGGCGGGGTCAGATGGCTACACCTTC.

The sample holds one count of this clone. The V gene is TRBV6-1, the J gene TRBJ1-6; 10 positions match TRBD1. Losses at the gene ends were 3 bases for V and 9 bases for J; bases not matched to a gene: 8. The CDR3 contains 16 residues. Germline V CDR1 and CDR2: MNHNS, SASEGT. The DNA for the CDR3 is TGTGCCAGCAGTGACCTTCTAAGGACAGGGGGTTCACCCCTCCACTTT. The encoded protein is CASSDLLRTGGSPLHF.

The chain joins TRBV28 to TRBJ1-1; a weak D match, TRBD1 (6 bases). Trimming left V 5 bases short and J 11 bases short, with 15 bases between. The CDR3 extends over 12 amino acids. Looked up from germline, CDR1 is MDHEN and CDR2 is SYDVKM. As DNA, the CDR3 is TGTGCCAGCAGTCCAGGGGAGGCCCTGGCTTTCTTT. It yields the protein CASSPGEALAFF.

This sequence joins TRBV3-1 (or the pseudogene TRBV3-2) and TRBJ2-1; D not certain. The CDR3 consists of 13 residues. The V end lost 0 bases, the J end lost 11 bases, and 11 bases lay between the germline ends. The germline V gene has CDR1 LGHDT and CDR2 YNNKEL (reference sequence). Here the CDR3 DNA reads TGTGCCAGCAGCCAAGATCTAAAGAGGCAGCAGTTCTTC. Protein: CASSQDLKRQQFF.

The chain joins TRBV27 to TRBJ2-7, with D possibly matching TRBD2 (6 bases). The CDR3 is 14 amino acids. From germline, CDR1 is MNHEY and CDR2 SMNVEV (reference sequence). Deletions cut 7 bases from V and 2 bases from J, with 15 bases between. The CDR3 is CASTSGDFPYEQYF. The CDR3 DNA sequence: TGTGCCAGCACCTCGGGGGATTTTCCCTACGAGCAGTACTTC.

CDR3 sequence: CASSQGALVGYTF. The CDR3 DNA sequence: TGTGCCAGCAGCCAAGGGGCCCTAGTTGGCTACACCTTC. The chain employs TRBV4-2 and TRBJ1-2, with D unclear. V gave up 1 base and J gave up 7 bases, with 10 bases separating them. CDR3 length: 13 residues. Germline loops: CDR1 LGHNA, CDR2 YNFKEQ.

The gene calls are TRBV5-4 and TRBJ1-1; a weak D match, TRBD1 (5 bases). The CDR3 has 14 residues. V was pared by 3 bases and J by 2 bases, with 11 bases between. Germline CDR1 reads SGHNT; CDR2 reads YYREEE (reference sequence). CDR3 sequence (DNA): TGTGCCAGCAGCTGGGCAGGGCAAAACACTGAAGCTTTCTTT. Translation gives CASSWAGQNTEAFF. Full variable domain (remainder filled in from reference TRBV5-4 and TRBJ1-1): ETGVTQSPTHLIKTRGQQVTLRCSSQSGHNTVSWYQQALGQGPQFIFQYYREEENGRGNFPPRFSGLQFPNYSSELNVNALELDDSALYLCASSWAGQNTEAFFGQGTRLTVV.

The J gene is TRBJ2-2, the V gene TRBV6-4, with 8 bases identical to TRBD1. The CDR3 has 15 amino acids. V lost 4 bases to trimming and J lost 6 bases; unmatched junction nucleotides: 7. Germline V CDR1 and CDR2: MRHNA, SNTAGT. The CDR3 loop is CASSASGGRAGELFF. DNA of the CDR3: TGTGCCAGCAGTGCCTCAGGGGGCAGGGCCGGGGAGCTGTTTTTT.

The rearrangement joins TRBV6-7 to TRBJ1-1; tentative D call: TRBD1 (5 bases). TRBV6-7 is known as an ORF, though its function is uncertain. The V gene lost 10 bases and the J gene lost 1 base, with 10 bases spanning the gap. This CDR3 spans 12 amino acids. DNA of the CDR3: TGTGCCATTCAGCAGGGGAACACTGAAGCTTTCTTT. This translates into CAIQQGNTEAFF.

The chain recombines TRBV29-1 with TRBJ1-2, with a tentative D call TRBD1 (5 bases). The V gene lost 5 bases and the J gene lost 4 bases, with 14 bases spanning the gap. The germline V gene encodes CDR1 SQVTM and CDR2 ANQGSEA. The length of the CDR3 is 13 residues. The CDR3 here is CSVTGRAFYGYTF. The CDR3 bases are TGCAGCGTTACAGGACGGGCCTTCTATGGCTACACCTTC.

This chain joins TRBV5-1 and TRBJ1-5; TRBD1 matches 9 bases. V shed 3 bases, J shed 0 bases, and the junction held 7 bases outside the gene matches. Germline V gives CDR1 SGHRS, CDR2 YFSETQ. This CDR3 has 17 amino acids. The CDR3 sequence is CASSYGTGPHSNQPQHF. The CDR3 region has the DNA TGCGCCAGCAGCTACGGGACAGGGCCCCATAGCAATCAGCCCCAGCATTTT.

J is TRBJ2-5 and V is TRBV18; TRBD1 agrees at 8 bases. Trimming at V came to 2 bases and at J to 7 bases, leaving 9 bases not matched to a gene. Germline CDR1 is KGHSH and CDR2 is LQKENI. CDR3 length: 15 amino acids. Here the CDR3 DNA reads TGTGCCAGCTCACCATTAAGGGACAGGCCTGCGACCCAGTACTTC. This encodes CASSPLRDRPATQYF.

The chain recombines TRBV4-2 with TRBJ1-1, with D maybe TRBD1 (6 bases). Trimming cost V 1 base and J 3 bases, with 9 bases left between them. CDR1 and CDR2 (germline): LGHNA, YNFKEQ. This CDR3 has 14 residues. The CDR3 loop reads CASSQAGVDTEAFF. DNA for the CDR3: TGTGCCAGCAGCCAAGCAGGGGTGGACACTGAAGCTTTCTTT.

V is TRBV2 and J is TRBJ1-1, with D uncertain. Trimming stripped 6 bases from V and 11 bases from J, with 19 bases between. This CDR3 contains 13 residues. The germline V gene encodes CDR1 SNHLY and CDR2 FYNNEI. CDR3 nucleotide sequence: TGTGCCAGCAGATACGCCCTCGGATTGGAGGCTTTCTTT. Translation gives CASRYALGLEAFF.

The V gene is TRBV7-2, the J gene TRBJ1-1, with D unresolved. V was clipped by 2 bases and J by 1 base, with 5 bases between them. Germline CDR1 and CDR2: SGHTA and FQGNSA. CDR3 size: 13 residues. CDR3 sequence reads: CASSLQENTEAFF. The CDR3 coding sequence is TGTGCCAGCAGCTTACAGGAGAACACTGAAGCTTTCTTT. The full variable domain, in which reference TRBV7-2 and TRBJ1-1 provide the parts outside the CDR3, is GAGVSQSPSNKVTEKGKDVELRCDPISGHTALYWYRQSLGQGLEFLIYFQGNSAPDKSGLPSDRFSAERTGGSVSTLTIQRTQQEDSAVYLCASSLQENTEAFFGQGTRLTVV.

The chain carries TRBV6-5 and TRBJ1-1; D gene uncertain. Trimming stripped 8 bases from V and 1 base from J, with 8 bases between. The germline CDR1 and CDR2 sequences are MNHEY and SVGAGI. The CDR3 contains 12 residues. DNA for the CDR3: TGTGCCAGCTTTCGGGGGAACACTGAAGCTTTCTTT. Its protein product is CASFRGNTEAFF.

CDR3 sequence reads: CSVAPGWGMNTEAFF. Here the CDR3 DNA reads TGCAGCGTTGCCCCCGGATGGGGGATGAACACTGAAGCTTTCTTT. The chain is built from TRBV29-1 and TRBJ1-1, with D possibly matching TRBD1 (5 bases). V shed 4 bases and J shed 0 bases, with 15 bases lying between them. The germline V gene encodes CDR1 SQVTM and CDR2 ANQGSEA. This CDR3 has 15 amino acids.

The chain uses TRBV21-1 and TRBJ2-7; the tabulated D call, TRBD2, remains unverified against the DNA. TRBV21-1 is a known pseudogene. CDR3 length: 18 residues. CDR3 residues: CASSEVGPGLAGLYEQYF. CDR3 sequence (DNA): TGTGCCAGCAGCGAAGTTGGCCCGGGACTAGCGGGGTTATACGAGCAGTACTTC.

In this sample, this clone turned up once. The J gene is TRBJ1-2, the V gene TRBV12-3 or TRBV12-4; tentatively, D is TRBD1 (5 bases). V dropped 7 bases and J dropped 4 bases, with 10 bases sitting between them. The CDR3 is made up of 12 amino acids. In DNA form, the CDR3 reads TGTGCCAGCACCTGGGGGGGCTATGGCTACACCTTC. Protein product: CASTWGGYGYTF.

V gene TRBV7-2 combines with J gene TRBJ1-2; weak D call: TRBD1 (6 bases). Deletions cut 5 bases from V and 7 bases from J, with 17 bases between. The germline CDR1 and CDR2 sequences are SGHTA and FQGNSA. The CDR3 length is 14 residues. CDR3 DNA sequence: TGTGCCAGCAGCCCTTACAGGGTTCGTCGTGGCTACACCTTC. Its translation is CASSPYRVRRGYTF.

The CDR3 nucleotides read TGTGCCAGCAGCCCCGGGACAGGGAAAGAAAAACTGTTTTTT. Its translation is CASSPGTGKEKLFF. The chain links TRBV7-6 to TRBJ1-4; 9 nucleotides agree with TRBD1. V lost 5 bases, J lost 8 bases, and 6 bases stayed unmatched. In germline, CDR1 is SGHVS, CDR2 FNYEAQ. The CDR3 has 14 amino acids.

The genes are TRBV6-6 and TRBJ2-7; 9 bases align to TRBD2. V was clipped by 6 bases and J by 5 bases; unmatched bases: 8. Germline V gene sequence: CDR1 MNHNY, CDR2 SVGAGI (reference sequence). This CDR3 comprises 14 residues. CDR3 loop: CASSSTSGRNEQYF. In DNA form, the CDR3 reads TGTGCCAGCAGCTCGACTAGCGGAAGGAACGAGCAGTACTTC.

This chain links TRBV7-2 with TRBJ1-2, with 9 bases aligning to TRBD1. The CDR3 is 14 residues long. J was trimmed by 5 bases and V by 2 bases; bases with no gene match: 3. The germline V gene has CDR1 SGHTA and CDR2 FQGNSA. CDR3 residues: CASSLLGTGYGYTF. The CDR3 nucleotides are TGTGCCAGCAGCTTATTGGGGACAGGGTATGGCTACACCTTC.